This TCR beta chain is drawn from a study of beta chain features in type 1 diabetes. Whole-study findings and limits: Whether HLA type influences TCRB rearrangement remained unresolved here. A possible short-template PCR bias applies equally to patients and controls. The study found moderately but significantly shorter TCRB CDR3s in all four CD4+ subsets of Type 1 diabetes patients. Using cDNA template may skew counts toward highly expressing activated cells.

The whole isolated RNA underwent reverse transcription, so sequencing captured expressed TCRB transcripts. Generated by immunoSEQ multiplex PCR, the TCRdb table keeps only in-frame clones and is missing some. Altogether around 650,000 clones are present, over 10% being singletons, with the ten largest covering roughly 0.12%. Germline lookup yields CDR1 SGHRS and CDR2 YFSETQ. V was trimmed by 1 base and J by 2 bases, leaving 11 bases between them. CDR3 size: 15 residues. This clone occurred a few times. Its specificity is not known. The sequence was collected from a man between 25 and 39 years old with type 1 diabetes. V and J are TRBV5-1 and TRBJ2-3; D is possibly TRBD2 (5 bases). The specimen was naive CD4+ T cells from blood. CDR3 in DNA: TGCGCCAGCAGCTTGACCGGGATTTTCACAGATACGCAGTATTTT. Encoded protein: CASSLTGIFTDTQYF.